A single sample gave rise to the 27 T cell receptor beta chains below, sequenced in a study of T cells after yellow fever vaccination. Using its own MiXCR run on the 5' RACE reads, TCRdb lists one record per CDR3 protein. The sample gives a few hundred thousand distinct CDR3 sequences, approximately 4% of which show up once; under 30% is in the top ten. The specimen comprised PBMCs, sampled 5 days after the yellow fever booster vaccination. All receptors derive from a man aged 18 to 35 who received the YFV17D yellow fever vaccine.

This clonotype was seen more than once but under ten times. The chain joins TRBV4-1 to TRBJ2-6; D call uncertain. Between the trimmed V and J ends, which lost 0 bases and 3 bases, there was a span of 12 bases. Germline V CDR1 and CDR2: MGHRA, YSYEKL. This CDR3 has 17 residues. In DNA, the CDR3 is TGCGCCAGCAGCCAAGAAGGAGCCCCCAGTGGGGCCAACGTCCTGACTTTC. Protein sequence: CASSQEGAPSGANVLTF.

This clonotype was counted between two and nine times. This chain connects TRBV6-5 to TRBJ1-6; perhaps TRBD1 as D (5 bases). The V and J ends lost 0 bases and 7 bases respectively, with 13 bases between them. Looked up from germline, CDR1 is MNHEY and CDR2 is SVGAGI. The CDR3 is 16 amino acids. The CDR3 spells CASSYSPPGRNSPLHF. The CDR3 coding sequence is TGTGCCAGCAGTTACTCGCCCCCAGGGAGGAATTCACCCCTCCACTTT.

This clonotype was observed many times. The chain employs TRBV29-1 and TRBJ2-2; 9 bases map to TRBD1. The CDR3 extends over 14 amino acids. Germline lookup yields CDR1 SQVTM and CDR2 ANQGSEA. V was clipped by 7 bases and J by 1 base; unmatched bases: 4. The CDR3 loop reads CSASGQGNTGELFF. The CDR3, as DNA: TGCAGCGCATCGGGACAGGGGAACACCGGGGAGCTGTTTTTT.

The rearrangement joins TRBV5-6 to TRBJ2-3, with D possibly matching TRBD2 (5 bases). Trimming took 2 bases from V and 4 from J, leaving 8 bases between them. The CDR3 consists of 13 residues. Germline V lookup: CDR1 SGHDT, CDR2 YYEEEE. As DNA, the CDR3 is TGTGCCAGCAGCTTCGCGGAGGCAGATACGCAGTATTTT. Its translation is CASSFAEADTQYF.

This clonotype was detected only a few times. The V gene is TRBV12-3 or TRBV12-4, the J gene TRBJ2-3; the match to TRBD2 covers 7 bases. The CDR3 covers 13 residues. V lost 10 bases and J lost 1; bases outside the gene matches: 5. The CDR3 DNA sequence: TGTGCCAATGGGAGGGCGGGCACAGATACGCAGTATTTT. The encoded protein is CANGRAGTDTQYF.

This clonotype was observed at least ten times. The chain has TRBV7-2 and TRBJ2-1, with D possibly matching TRBD1 (5 bases). V was shortened by 5 bases and J by 3 bases, with 26 bases between the two germline ends. CDR3 length: 19 residues. The germline V gene has CDR1 SGHTA and CDR2 FQGNSA. The CDR3 sequence: CASSLRPSVAWGLYNEQFF. The CDR3 coding sequence is TGTGCCAGCAGCCTTCGCCCCTCCGTGGCGTGGGGCCTCTACAATGAGCAGTTCTTC.

This clonotype has ten or more counts. This rearrangement joins TRBV29-1 to TRBJ2-7, with D perhaps assigned TRBD1 or TRBD2 (6 bases each). The germline V gene encodes CDR1 SQVTM and CDR2 ANQGSEA. Trimming cost V 6 bases and J 0 bases, with 24 bases left between them. The CDR3 is made up of 17 amino acids. The CDR3 here is CSVAPTLGGRSSYEQYV. The CDR3 DNA follows: TGCAGCGTGGCCCCCACCCTGGGGGGCCGTTCCTCCTACGAGCAGTACGTC.

V and J are TRBV20-1 and TRBJ2-5, with D hard to call. V was clipped by 6 bases and J by 7 bases, with 18 bases between them. The CDR3 totals 13 residues. The germline CDR1 and CDR2 sequences are DFQATT and SNEGSKA (reference sequence). The CDR3 protein is CSASGSLGRTQYF. The CDR3 DNA is TGCAGTGCGAGTGGGTCGCTCGGGCGGACCCAGTACTTC.

This clonotype was seen a handful of times. The V call is TRBV7-9, the J call TRBJ2-1; 9 bases fit TRBD2. Germline loops: CDR1 SEHNR, CDR2 FQNEAQ (reference sequence). CDR3 length equals 15 residues. Trimming at V came to 5 bases and at J to 5 bases, leaving 7 bases not matched to a gene. CDR3 sequence reads: CASSPSGGFNNEQFF. CDR3 nucleotides: TGTGCCAGCAGCCCCAGCGGGGGGTTTAACAATGAGCAGTTCTTC. Full variable domain (rest looked up from reference TRBV7-9 and TRBJ2-1): DTGVSQNPRHKITKRGQNVTFRCDPISEHNRLYWYRQTLGQGPEFLTYFQNEAQLEKSRLLSDRFSAERPKGSFSTLEIQRTEQGDSAMYLCASSPSGGFNNEQFFGPGTRLTVL.

This chain joins TRBV7-6 and TRBJ2-7, with 7 positions matching TRBD1. V lost 2 bases to trimming and J lost 3 bases; unmatched junction nucleotides: 7. This CDR3 comprises 15 residues. Germline values: CDR1 SGHVS, CDR2 FNYEAQ. Here the CDR3 reads CASSLNNRGFYEQYF. The CDR3 nucleotides are TGTGCCAGCAGCTTAAATAACAGGGGCTTCTACGAGCAGTACTTC.

This clonotype was detected only a few times. The chain is built from TRBV15 and TRBJ1-2; D possibly corresponds to TRBD1 (6 bases). The V end was cut by 5 bases, the J end by 8 bases, with 12 bases between. CDR3 length equals 12 residues. Germline CDR1 is LNHNV and CDR2 is YYDKDF (reference sequence). CDR3 residues: CATSRLQGGYTF. In nucleotides, the CDR3 is TGTGCCACCAGCCGGTTACAGGGAGGCTACACCTTC.

This clonotype was seen only a few times. The chain is built from TRBV6-2 or TRBV6-3 and TRBJ2-7; D is ambiguous. Germline-derived CDR1 and CDR2 are MNHEY and SVGEGT. This CDR3 has 12 residues. V lost 5 bases, J lost 4 bases, and 9 bases lay in between. The CDR3 reads CASSPPIYEQYF. The CDR3 coding sequence is TGTGCCAGCAGTCCGCCCATATACGAGCAGTACTTC.

This clonotype was seen at least ten times. The chain couples TRBV12-3 or TRBV12-4 to TRBJ2-7, with D uncertain. V was clipped by 3 bases and J by 3 bases, with 9 bases between them. CDR3 length: 13 residues. This CDR3 is CASSFGRGYEQYF. The CDR3 region has the DNA TGTGCCAGCAGTTTTGGACGAGGCTACGAGCAGTACTTC.

There are many counts of this clonotype. The chain combines TRBV7-9 with TRBJ1-1; D remains ambiguous. Germline V CDR1 and CDR2: SEHNR, FQNEAQ (reference sequence). The ends were cut back, 0 bases at V and 0 bases at J, with 8 bases in the middle. The CDR3 has 15 amino acids. This CDR3 reads CASSLATGMNTEAFF. The CDR3 bases are TGTGCCAGCAGCTTAGCGACCGGCATGAACACTGAAGCTTTCTTT.

The genes are TRBV19 and TRBJ1-5, with TRBD1 matching 8 bases. CDR1 LNHDA and CDR2 SQIVND come from the germline V gene (reference sequence). The CDR3 runs 14 residues. V lost 4 bases to trimming and J lost 7 bases; unmatched junction nucleotides: 6. The DNA of the CDR3 is TGTGCCAGTAGTACGACAGGGGATGGGCAGCCCCAGCATTTT. Encoded protein: CASSTTGDGQPQHF.

The genes are TRBV5-4 and TRBJ2-3; D perhaps matches TRBD2 (7 bases). Trimming left V 0 bases short and J 2 bases short, with 13 bases between. Germline loops: CDR1 SGHNT, CDR2 YYREEE (reference sequence). The CDR3 runs 16 residues. The CDR3 DNA follows: TGTGCCAGCAGCTTGGTAGGCGGGGGCAACACAGATACGCAGTATTTT. Translating it yields CASSLVGGGNTDTQYF.

V is TRBV4-2 and J is TRBJ1-5; 7 nucleotides agree with TRBD1. From germline, CDR1 is LGHNA and CDR2 YNFKEQ. J gave up 0 bases and V 5 bases, and 13 bases lay outside the gene matches. This CDR3 contains 18 residues. The DNA for the CDR3 is TGTGCCAGCAGCGTAACAGGGGATTGGGTTCCTAGCAATCAGCCCCAGCATTTT. Translation gives CASSVTGDWVPSNQPQHF.

This clonotype showed up many times. The V call is TRBV4-3, the J call TRBJ1-2; 10 bases map to TRBD1. Trimming at V came to 1 base and at J to 8 bases, leaving 4 bases not matched to a gene. Germline CDR1 reads LGHNA; CDR2 reads YSLEER. The CDR3 loop spans 14 amino acids. CDR3 bases: TGCGCCAGCAGCCAAGGACAGGGGGCAGGGGGCTACACCTTC. This gives the protein CASSQGQGAGGYTF.

This clonotype was observed a handful of times. The J gene is TRBJ2-1, the V gene TRBV27; TRBD2 matches at 8 bases. This CDR3 is built from 16 residues. Germline CDR1 reads MNHEY; CDR2 reads SMNVEV (reference sequence). V shed 4 bases, J shed 7 bases, and the junction held 12 bases outside the gene matches. CDR3 DNA: TGTGCCAGCAGTTCCTCCGGGGGGGCCTTGTGGAATGAGCAGTTCTTC. Amino acid sequence: CASSSSGGALWNEQFF.

This clonotype was counted only a few times. The chain is built from TRBV6-5 and TRBJ2-7, with 10 bases identical to TRBD2. This CDR3 is built from 14 residues. CDR1 MNHEY and CDR2 SVGAGI come from the germline V gene. V trimming: 6 bases; J trimming: 4 bases; junction bases outside the gene matches: 6. The CDR3 nucleotides are TGTGCCAGCAGGGGAGCGGGGGGGATGTACGAGCAGTACGTC. Its protein product is CASRGAGGMYEQYV.

The chain carries TRBV4-3 and TRBJ1-2, with D perhaps TRBD1 (6 bases). CDR3 size: 15 residues. Trimming left V 3 bases short and J 8 bases short, with 19 bases between. The V gene's germline CDR1 is LGHNA and CDR2 YSLEER. Here the CDR3 DNA reads TGCGCCAGCAGCCAGGTGTGGGGGGCCACGCAGGGCTACACCTTC. This encodes CASSQVWGATQGYTF.

At least ten counts were recorded for this clonotype. This rearrangement joins TRBV4-1 to TRBJ1-1; no clear D gene. V was trimmed by 1 base and J by 12 bases, leaving 12 bases between them. The CDR3 consists of 12 residues. Germline lookup yields CDR1 MGHRA and CDR2 YSYEKL. CDR3 in DNA: TGCGCCAGCAGCCAAGGCCTTGAAGGGACTTTCTTT. Amino acids: CASSQGLEGTFF.

CDR3 amino acids: CASSQDRRDPYEQYF. CDR3 DNA sequence: TGCGCCAGCAGCCAAGATCGGCGGGACCCCTACGAGCAGTACTTC. The rearrangement uses TRBV4-3 and TRBJ2-7; D might be TRBD2 (6 bases). The V gene's germline CDR1 is LGHNA and CDR2 YSLEER. The CDR3 extends over 15 amino acids. V was clipped by 0 bases and J by 2 bases, with 11 bases between them.

The table lists this clonotype with many counts. This sequence joins TRBV19 and TRBJ2-3; 7 nucleotides line up with TRBD2. The CDR3 extends over 17 amino acids. Germline V lookup: CDR1 LNHDA, CDR2 SQIVND (reference sequence). V trimming: 5 bases; J trimming: 0 bases; junction bases outside the gene matches: 11. The CDR3 region is CASSLPLAQASTDTQYF. The CDR3, as DNA: TGTGCCAGTAGTCTGCCACTAGCGCAGGCTAGCACAGATACGCAGTATTTT.

This clonotype has only a few counts. This sequence joins TRBV9 and TRBJ1-2, with D unclear. Per the germline V gene, CDR1 is SGDLS and CDR2 is YYNGEE. The CDR3 is 14 amino acids. V lost 4 bases to trimming and J lost 8 bases, with 18 bases between them. The CDR3 spells CASSPIGSYSGYTF. The CDR3 DNA sequence: TGTGCCAGCAGCCCCATTGGTAGTTACAGCGGCTACACCTTC.

This clonotype was detected only a few times. This chain joins TRBV16 and TRBJ1-2, with D unresolved. The CDR3 has 15 residues. From germline, CDR1 is KGHSY and CDR2 FQNENV. V lost 0 bases, J lost 0 bases, and 8 bases lay in between. CDR3 residues: CASSQSGRTNYGYTF. CDR3 DNA sequence: TGTGCCAGCAGCCAATCGGGGAGGACTAACTATGGCTACACCTTC. Variable domain in full (rest from reference TRBV16 and TRBJ1-2): GEEVAQTPKHLVRGEGQKAKLYCAPIKGHSYVFWYQQVLKNEFKFLISFQNENVFDETGMPKERFSAKCLPNSPCSLEIQATKLEDSAVYFCASSQSGRTNYGYTFGSGTRLTVV.

This clonotype was detected ten times or more. The V gene is TRBV5-1, the J gene TRBJ2-2; 8 bases are a match to TRBD2. In germline, CDR1 is SGHRS, CDR2 YFSETQ. This CDR3 contains 15 residues. The V and J ends lost 2 bases and 6 bases, in that order; junction bases with no gene match: 6. The CDR3 nucleotides are TGCGCCAGCAGCTTCGCCCAGGGACTAGCCGGGGAGCTGTTTTTT. It yields the protein CASSFAQGLAGELFF. Filled out from reference TRBV5-1 and TRBJ2-2, the complete variable domain reads KAGVTQTPRYLIKTRGQQVTLSCSPISGHRSVSWYQQTPGQGLQFLFEYFSETQRNKGNFPGRFSGRQFSNSRSEMNVSTLELGDSALYLCASSFAQGLAGELFFGEGSRLTVL.